This T cell receptor (beta chain) is from a study of cytomegalovirus exposure and HLA in healthy donors. Primers for the PCR totalled 60 Vbeta and 13 Jbeta. Clones were sequenced by immunoSEQ multiplex PCR, and TCRdb holds only the in-frame ones, with some missing. This table has approximately 110,000 clones, 73% appearing once. This clone was seen a few times. What it binds is not known. General study findings and limits: A few CMV-associated chains proved CMV antigen-specific in vitro.

V shed 5 bases and J 7 bases; nucleotides not matched to a gene: 12. CDR1 MNHEY and CDR2 SMNVEV come from the germline V gene (reference sequence). The CDR3 totals 16 residues. The V call is TRBV27, the J call TRBJ2-1, with 9 bases matching TRBD2. This clonotype was obtained from a man in his 60s in good health and CMV-seropositive. Material for sequencing was PBMCs. The DNA for the CDR3 is TGTGCCAGCAGTCTTCGAGTCCTAGCGGGGAGGAATGAGCAGTTCTTC. This gives the protein CASSLRVLAGRNEQFF.